This TCR beta chain stems from a study of T-cell memory formation after mild COVID-19. Study at large: Clustering of TCRs was largely donor specific. Whole-study results and caveats: Proof of SARS-CoV-2 specificity was absent for the second-wave clones that crested on day 37. Day 15 to 85 contracting clones showed balanced CD4/CD8; later expanders leaned CD4+.

TCRalpha and TCRbeta libraries used 5'RACE with constant-segment primers and UMIs. TCRdb processed the 5' RACE reads anew with MiXCR; each CDR3 protein has one entry. The table records roughly 560,000 distinct CDR3 sequences, approximately 20% of them present only once. This clonotype was counted between two and nine times. Its antigen is unknown. Deletions cut 1 base from V and 2 bases from J, with 15 bases between. Looked up from germline, CDR1 is SGHDN and CDR2 is FVKESK. This CDR3 is 16 amino acids long. J is TRBJ2-7 and V is TRBV14; TRBD1 or TRBD2 may be the D gene (5 bases each). The receptor was isolated from an adult woman who had mild COVID-19 (a few samples of this study predate the infection). Cell type and time point are not known. Input material: PBMCs or a T cell subset sorted from them (not recorded which). The CDR3 loop reads CASSQVAGAGPYEQYF. The CDR3 nucleotides read TGTGCCAGCAGCCAAGTAGCCGGGGCAGGCCCCTACGAGCAGTACTTC.